This T cell receptor beta chain was retrieved from a study of control samples from healthy donors and cancer patients. Clones were read by immunoSEQ multiplex PCR, and TCRdb kept only the in-frame ones, dropping some. The top ten clones hold roughly 1.3% of a sample with around 94,000 clones, about 86% of them seen once. Germline V gene sequence: CDR1 SGHRS, CDR2 YFSETQ. The CDR3 runs to 13 residues. The V gene lost 5 bases and the J gene lost 2 bases, with 7 bases spanning the gap. The TCR originated in a woman aged 50 to 60 in good health. V usage is TRBV5-1 and J usage is TRBJ1-4; no reliable D call. The sample consisted of blood. CDR3 in DNA: TGCGCCAGCAGGCGAGGGACTAATGAAAAACTGTTTTTT. It encodes CASRRGTNEKLFF.